The clone carrying this T cell receptor beta chain is a singleton in its sample. These data are taken from a study of shared clonotypes between healthy human individuals. Generated by immunoSEQ multiplex PCR, the TCRdb table keeps only in-frame clones and is missing some. This table holds 450,000 to 600,000 clones, 70% to 80% found once. This CDR3 contains 21 residues. The V end lost 6 bases, the J end lost 0 bases, and 32 bases lay between the germline ends. Germline V CDR1 and CDR2: WNHNN, SYGVQD (reference sequence). The chain is built from TRBV10-1 and TRBJ1-1, with a weak D call TRBD1 (5 bases). The source of this sequence is a woman in her thirties or forties in good health. Some clones in this sample may be carry-over from other donors' samples. Sequencing was performed on PBMCs. The CDR3: CASSAIQVGGGPDFLNTEAFF. The CDR3 nucleotides are TGCGCCAGCAGCGCCATCCAAGTCGGGGGTGGTCCAGATTTTTTGAACACTGAAGCTTTCTTT.